This T cell receptor beta chain is from a study of OX40 agonist ivuxolimab in advanced cancers. Study at large: Intravenous ivuxolimab was administered to patients every 2 weeks at 0.01 to 10 mg/kg. Three patients had partial responses: one hepatocellular carcinoma, two cutaneous melanoma.

TCRdb's table, derived via immunoSEQ multiplex PCR, lists solely in-frame clones and lacks some. The table lists around 67,000 clones, around 80% of them singletons. General study findings and limits: More expanded clones were found, on average, in CD8+ than in CD4+ T cells.

Germline CDR1 is MNHEY and CDR2 is SMNVEV (reference sequence). The CDR3 totals 13 residues. Trimming cost V 8 bases and J 2 bases, with 11 bases left between them. As regards this clone: The antigen remains unidentified.

The sample consisted of CD4+ or CD8+ T cells sorted from blood, taken in a trial of the OX40 agonist ivuxolimab. This clonotype was obtained from an adult with an advanced solid tumor such as melanoma, head and neck, liver or kidney cancer. The chain uses TRBV27 and TRBJ2-3, with D unclear. CDR3 in DNA: TGTGCCAGCCGGACCTTGAACACAGATACGCAGTATTTT. Amino acids: CASRTLNTDTQYF.